This T cell receptor (beta chain) was captured in a study of T cells in Graves' hyperthyroidism and ophthalmopathy. Looking at the study overall: Peripheral blood sampling occurred at initial diagnosis, before any treatment. Whole-study results and caveats: Ophthalmopathy was separated from stable hyperthyroidism by a 13 V-J model. Before onset, by a median of approximately 6.2 months, the model predicted ophthalmopathy. Blood shared most expanded thyroid clonotypes above 0.001.

This clonotype was recorded at least ten times. The target antigen is unknown. Germline CDR1 reads SGHKS; CDR2 reads YYEKEE (reference sequence). The CDR3 consists of 15 residues. V shed 10 bases, J shed 4 bases, and the junction held 10 bases outside the gene matches. Amplification targeted TCR beta CDR3 regions from RNA transcripts. The study used the HTBI primer set for a first-round RT-PCR of the TCR CDR3. A single record per CDR3 protein comes from TCRdb applying MiXCR to the multiplex PCR reads. The sample lists approximately 400,000 distinct CDR3 sequences, around 13% seen once, with about 18% in the top ten.

The source material was blood. The sequence came from a woman in her 30s with Graves' ophthalmopathy. This rearrangement joins TRBV5-5 to TRBJ2-5; 13 positions agree with TRBD2. The chain's CDR3 is CAYSGTSGVPETQYF. The CDR3 DNA is TGTGCCTATTCGGGGACTAGCGGGGTTCCAGAGACCCAGTACTTC.